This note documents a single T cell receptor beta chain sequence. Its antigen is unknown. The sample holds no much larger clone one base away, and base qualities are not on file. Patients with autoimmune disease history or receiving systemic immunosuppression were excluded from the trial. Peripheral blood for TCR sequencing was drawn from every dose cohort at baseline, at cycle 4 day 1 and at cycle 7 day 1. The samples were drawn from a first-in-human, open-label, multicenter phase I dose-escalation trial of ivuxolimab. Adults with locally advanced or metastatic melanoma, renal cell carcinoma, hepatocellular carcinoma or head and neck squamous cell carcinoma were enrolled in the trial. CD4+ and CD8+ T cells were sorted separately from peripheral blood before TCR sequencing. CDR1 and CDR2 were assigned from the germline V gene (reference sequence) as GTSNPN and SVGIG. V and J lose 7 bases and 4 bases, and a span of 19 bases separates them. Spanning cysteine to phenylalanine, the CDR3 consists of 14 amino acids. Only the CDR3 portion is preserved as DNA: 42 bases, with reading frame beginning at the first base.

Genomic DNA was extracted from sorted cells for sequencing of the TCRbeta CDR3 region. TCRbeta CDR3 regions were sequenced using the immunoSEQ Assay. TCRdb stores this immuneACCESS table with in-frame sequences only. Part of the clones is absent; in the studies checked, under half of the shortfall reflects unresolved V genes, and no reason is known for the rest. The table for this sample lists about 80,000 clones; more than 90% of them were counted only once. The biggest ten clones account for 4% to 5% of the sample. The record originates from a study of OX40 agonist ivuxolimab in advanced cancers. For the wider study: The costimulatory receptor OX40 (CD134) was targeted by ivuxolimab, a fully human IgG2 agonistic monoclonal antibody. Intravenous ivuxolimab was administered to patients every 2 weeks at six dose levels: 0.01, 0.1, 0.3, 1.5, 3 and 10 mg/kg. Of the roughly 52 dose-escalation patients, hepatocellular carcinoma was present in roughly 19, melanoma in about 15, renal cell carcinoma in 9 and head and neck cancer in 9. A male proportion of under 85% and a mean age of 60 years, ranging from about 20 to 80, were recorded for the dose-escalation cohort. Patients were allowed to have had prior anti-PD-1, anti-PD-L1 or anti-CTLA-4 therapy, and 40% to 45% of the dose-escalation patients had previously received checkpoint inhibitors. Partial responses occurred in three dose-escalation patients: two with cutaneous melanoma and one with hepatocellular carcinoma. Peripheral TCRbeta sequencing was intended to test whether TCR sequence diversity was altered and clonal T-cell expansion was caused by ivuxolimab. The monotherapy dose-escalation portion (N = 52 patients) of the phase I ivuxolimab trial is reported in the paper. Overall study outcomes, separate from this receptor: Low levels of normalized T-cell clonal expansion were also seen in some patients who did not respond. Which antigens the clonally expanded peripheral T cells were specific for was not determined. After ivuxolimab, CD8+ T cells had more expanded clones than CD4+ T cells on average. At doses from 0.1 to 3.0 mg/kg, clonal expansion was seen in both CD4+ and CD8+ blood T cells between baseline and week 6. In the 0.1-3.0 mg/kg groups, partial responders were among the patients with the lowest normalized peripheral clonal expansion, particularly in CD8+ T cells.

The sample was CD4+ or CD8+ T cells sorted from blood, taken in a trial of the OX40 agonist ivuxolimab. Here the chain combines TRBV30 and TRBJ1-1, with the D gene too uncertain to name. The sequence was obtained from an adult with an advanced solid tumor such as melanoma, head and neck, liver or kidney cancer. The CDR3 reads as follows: CAFAMAVKTTEAFF. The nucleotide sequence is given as TGTGCCTTTGCCATGGCCGTAAAGACCACTGAAGCTTTCTTT.